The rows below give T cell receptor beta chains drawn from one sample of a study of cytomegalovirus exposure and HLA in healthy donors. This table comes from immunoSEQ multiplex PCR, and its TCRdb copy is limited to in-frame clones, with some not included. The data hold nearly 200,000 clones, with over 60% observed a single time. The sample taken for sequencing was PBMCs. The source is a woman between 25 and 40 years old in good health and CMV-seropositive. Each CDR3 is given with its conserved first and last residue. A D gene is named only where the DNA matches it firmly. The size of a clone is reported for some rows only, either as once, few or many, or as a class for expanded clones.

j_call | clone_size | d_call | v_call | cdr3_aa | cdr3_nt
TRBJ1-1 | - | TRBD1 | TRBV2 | CASSWDRGMNTEAFF | TGTGCCAGCAGTTGGGACAGGGGAATGAACACTGAAGCTTTCTTT
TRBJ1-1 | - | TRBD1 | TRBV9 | CASSETTGRNTEAFF | TGTGCCAGCAGCGAGACGACAGGGCGGAACACTGAAGCTTTCTTT
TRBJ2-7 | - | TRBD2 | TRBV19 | CASKNSGASYEQYF | TGTGCCAGTAAGAATAGCGGGGCCTCCTACGAGCAGTACTTC
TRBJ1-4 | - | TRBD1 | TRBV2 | CASRGQGVEKLFF | TGTGCTTCCCGAGGACAGGGCGTAGAAAAACTGTTTTTT
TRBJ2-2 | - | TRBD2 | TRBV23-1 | CASSQSCGSGGMNTGELFF | TGCGCCAGCAGTCAATCGTGCGGTAGCGGGGGGATGAACACCGGGGAGCTGTTTTTT
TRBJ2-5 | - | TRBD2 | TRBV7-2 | CASSFAPGLVGTQYF | TGTGCCAGCAGCTTCGCTCCGGGACTAGTAGGGACCCAGTACTTC
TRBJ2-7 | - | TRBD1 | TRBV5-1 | CASSWGTGVDEQYF | TGCGCCAGCAGCTGGGGGACAGGGGTTGACGAGCAGTACTTC
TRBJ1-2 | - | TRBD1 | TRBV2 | CALPGQGIYGYTF | TGTGCCTTGCCGGGACAGGGAATATATGGCTACACCTTC
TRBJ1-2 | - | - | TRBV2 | CASQDYGYTF | TGTGCCAGCCAGGACTATGGCTACACCTTC
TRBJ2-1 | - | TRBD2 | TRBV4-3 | CASSQTSGGPWNEQFF | TGCGCCAGCAGCCAAACTAGCGGGGGCCCCTGGAATGAGCAGTTCTTC
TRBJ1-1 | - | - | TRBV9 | CASSVAGLLNTEAFF | TGTGCCAGCAGCGTAGCAGGGCTACTGAACACTGAAGCTTTCTTT
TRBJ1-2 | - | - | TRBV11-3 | CASTRRLGSVIPSFPYGYTF | TGTGCCAGCACCCGCAGGCTTGGGTCAGTAATTCCCTCTTTCCCATATGGCTACACCTTC
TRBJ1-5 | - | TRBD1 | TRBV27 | CASSNRDRGLSGNQPQHF | TGTGCCAGCAGTAACCGGGACAGGGGTCTATCTGGCAATCAGCCCCAGCATTTT
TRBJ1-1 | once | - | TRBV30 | CAWRSPDLRRLEAFF | TGTGCCTGGAGGTCCCCAGATCTTAGGAGGTTAGAAGCTTTCTTT
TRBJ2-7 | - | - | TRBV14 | CASSQGVSGPYEQYF | TGTGCCAGCAGCCAAGGGGTTAGCGGCCCCTACGAGCAGTACTTC
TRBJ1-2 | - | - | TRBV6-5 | CASRPWSAGGYTF | TGTGCCAGCAGGCCCTGGTCGGCGGGTGGCTACACCTTC
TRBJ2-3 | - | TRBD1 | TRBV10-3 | CAANRGSRTDTQYF | TGTGCCGCAAACAGGGGGTCAAGGACAGATACGCAGTATTTT
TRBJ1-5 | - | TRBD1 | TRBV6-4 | CASSVTGGGNQPQHF | TGTGCCAGCAGTGTGACAGGGGGCGGCAATCAGCCCCAGCATTTT
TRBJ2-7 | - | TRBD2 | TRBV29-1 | CSVRRGQREGYEQYF | TGCAGCGTTAGGAGGGGCCAGCGGGAGGGGTACGAGCAGTACTTC
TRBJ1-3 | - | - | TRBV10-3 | CAISEAGSGNTIYF | TGTGCCATCAGTGAAGCGGGGTCCGGAAACACCATATATTTT
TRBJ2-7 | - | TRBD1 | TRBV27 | CASARDRNSYEQYF | TGTGCCAGCGCCCGGGACAGAAACTCCTACGAGCAGTACTTC
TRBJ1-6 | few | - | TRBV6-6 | CASRTNSPLHF | TGTGCCAGCAGAACAAATTCACCCCTCCACTTT
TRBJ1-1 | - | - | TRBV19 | CASSSQTGLNTEAFF | TGTGCCAGTAGTTCTCAAACAGGGCTGAACACTGAAGCTTTCTTT
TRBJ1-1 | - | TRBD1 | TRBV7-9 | CASSPQTGGNTEAFF | TGTGCCAGCAGCCCTCAGACAGGGGGAAACACTGAAGCTTTCTTT
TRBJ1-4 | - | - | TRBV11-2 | CASRTKGSTNEKLFF | TGTGCCAGCAGGACCAAGGGGTCAACTAATGAAAAACTGTTTTTT
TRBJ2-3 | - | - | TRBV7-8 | CASSSLRVRGTDTQYF | TGTGCCAGCAGCTCTCTTCGGGTGCGAGGCACAGATACGCAGTATTTT
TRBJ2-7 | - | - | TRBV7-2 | CASSPSWGRSYEQYF | TGTGCCAGCAGCCCCTCTTGGGGGCGTTCCTACGAGCAGTACTTC
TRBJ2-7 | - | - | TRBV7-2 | CASSFNSGTSSYEQYF | TGTGCCAGCAGCTTTAACTCCGGGACAAGTTCCTACGAGCAGTACTTC
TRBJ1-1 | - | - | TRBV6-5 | CASSYRQNTEAFF | TGTGCCAGCAGTTACAGACAGAACACTGAAGCTTTCTTT
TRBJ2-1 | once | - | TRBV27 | CASSLADYYNEQFF | TGTGCCAGCAGTTTAGCGGATTACTACAATGAGCAGTTCTTC
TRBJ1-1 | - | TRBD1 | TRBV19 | CASSTAGTGRTEAFF | TGTGCCAGTAGTACCGCCGGGACAGGGAGGACTGAAGCTTTCTTT
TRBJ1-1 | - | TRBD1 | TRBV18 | CASSPGQGNTEAFF | TGTGCCAGCTCACCAGGACAGGGGAACACTGAAGCTTTCTTT
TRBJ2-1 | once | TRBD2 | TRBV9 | CASSGWTSGGANEQFF | TGTGCCAGCAGCGGCTGGACTAGCGGGGGGGCCAATGAGCAGTTCTTC
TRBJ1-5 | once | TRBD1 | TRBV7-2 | CASSSGQGSNQPQHF | TGTGCCAGCAGCTCAGGACAGGGAAGCAATCAGCCCCAGCATTTT
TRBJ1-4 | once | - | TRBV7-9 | CASSDRSGEKLFF | TGTGCCAGCAGCGACAGAAGTGGGGAAAAACTGTTTTTT
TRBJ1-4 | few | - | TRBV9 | CASTMSAGANEKLFF | TGTGCCAGCACCATGTCGGCCGGGGCTAATGAAAAACTGTTTTTT
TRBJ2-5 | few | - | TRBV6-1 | CASSGTDQETQYF | TGTGCCAGCAGTGGGACAGATCAAGAGACCCAGTACTTC
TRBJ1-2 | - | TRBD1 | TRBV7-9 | CASSSLRGGQGVVNYGYTF | TGTGCCAGCAGCTCTTTACGGGGGGGACAGGGGGTCGTCAACTATGGCTACACCTTC
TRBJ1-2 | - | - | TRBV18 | CASSPDRSNYGYTF | TGTGCCAGCTCACCAGACAGATCTAACTATGGCTACACCTTC
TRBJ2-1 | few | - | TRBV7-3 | CASSPTVDGFGNEQFF | TGTGCCAGCAGCCCCACGGTAGACGGCTTCGGGAATGAGCAGTTCTTC
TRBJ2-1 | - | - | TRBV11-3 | CASSLGGSGTFMQFF | TGTGCCAGCAGCTTAGGGGGATCAGGGACTTTTATGCAGTTCTTC
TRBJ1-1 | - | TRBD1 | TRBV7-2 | CASSPRTGNTEAFF | TGTGCCAGCAGCCCCAGGACAGGGAACACTGAAGCTTTCTTT
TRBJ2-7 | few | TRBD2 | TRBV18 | CASSPPGLAGGPIQQYF | TGTGCCAGCTCTCCACCGGGACTAGCGGGAGGGCCCATCCAGCAGTACTTC
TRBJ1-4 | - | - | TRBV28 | CASSSDLRTTNEKLFF | TGTGCCAGCAGTTCGGACTTACGGACAACTAATGAAAAACTGTTTTTT
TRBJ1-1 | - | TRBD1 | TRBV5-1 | CASSLDRGGEMSTEAFF | TGCGCCAGCAGCTTGGACAGGGGCGGAGAGATGAGCACTGAAGCTTTCTTT
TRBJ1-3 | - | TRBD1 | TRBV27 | CASKRQGYDTIYF | TGTGCCAGCAAAAGACAGGGGTATGACACCATATATTTT
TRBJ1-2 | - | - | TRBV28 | CASSPISGDGYTF | TGTGCCAGCAGCCCCATCAGCGGGGACGGCTACACCTTC
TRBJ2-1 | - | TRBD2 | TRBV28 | CATDGGEDSYNEQFF | TGTGCCACCGACGGGGGGGAGGATTCCTACAATGAGCAGTTCTTC
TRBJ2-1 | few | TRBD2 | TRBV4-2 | CASSPMTTGLADNEQFF | TGTGCCAGCAGCCCCATGACGACGGGACTAGCGGACAATGAGCAGTTCTTC
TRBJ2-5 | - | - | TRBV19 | CASSRMRTAGLGETQYF | TGTGCCAGTAGTCGCATGAGGACAGCTGGTCTCGGGGAGACCCAGTACTTC
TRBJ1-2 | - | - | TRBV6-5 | CASSSQGGYGYTF | TGTGCCAGCAGTTCCCAGGGTGGCTATGGCTACACCTTC
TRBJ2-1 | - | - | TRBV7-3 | CASSLRSSGLRNEQFF | TGTGCCAGCAGCTTACGTTCATCGGGATTAAGGAATGAGCAGTTCTTC
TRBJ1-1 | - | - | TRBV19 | CASSIEGRGATEAFF | TGTGCCAGTAGTATAGAGGGCAGGGGAGCCACTGAAGCTTTCTTT
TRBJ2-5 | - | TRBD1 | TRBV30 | CAWSPTRQGWGETQYF | TGTGCCTGGAGTCCTACAAGACAGGGGTGGGGTGAGACCCAGTACTTC